Following are 25 T cell receptor beta chains from one sample sequenced in a study of T cells in Graves' hyperthyroidism and ophthalmopathy. RNA transcripts provided the source from which TCR beta CDR3 regions were amplified. The study used the HTBI primer set for a first-round RT-PCR of the TCR CDR3. TCRdb re-called the multiplex PCR reads through MiXCR, storing one row per CDR3 protein. This table has fewer than 900,000 distinct CDR3 sequences, 15% to 20% appearing once. Sequences were obtained from blood. These receptors were taken from a woman between 45 and 65 years old with Graves' hyperthyroidism that later progressed to Graves' ophthalmopathy.

About this clonotype itself: A much larger clone lies a single base off, so this may be a read error. V is TRBV2 and J is TRBJ2-2; 12 bases fit TRBD2. The CDR3 is made up of 15 amino acids. Germline V CDR1 and CDR2: SNHLY, FYNNEI. V lost 11 bases, J lost 8 bases, and 12 bases stayed unmatched. The CDR3 is CAGIMTSGGAGELFF. The CDR3 nucleotides are TGTGCCGGCATCATGACTAGCGGGGGCGCGGGGGAGCTGTTTTTT. The variable domain in full, with the rest retrieved from reference TRBV2 and TRBJ2-2, is EPEVTQTPSHQVTQMGQEVILRCVPISNHLYFYWYRQILGQKVEFLVSFYNNEISEKSEIFDDQFSVERPDGSNFTLKIRSTKLEDSAMYFCAGIMTSGGAGELFFGEGSRLTVL.

In this sample, this clonotype turned up a few times. The V call is TRBV14, the J call TRBJ1-2; 8 nucleotides align to TRBD1. This CDR3 region has 16 residues. CDR1 and CDR2 from the germline V gene are SGHDN and FVKESK. The V segment lost 0 bases and the J segment 8 bases; nucleotides outside the gene matches: 11. CDR3: CASSQEILGQGEGYTF. CDR3 nucleotides: TGTGCCAGCAGCCAAGAAATTCTCGGACAGGGAGAAGGCTACACCTTC.

The J gene is TRBJ1-2, the V gene TRBV27; TRBD1 might be the D (6 bases). Germline-derived CDR1 and CDR2 are MNHEY and SMNVEV (reference sequence). The CDR3 is 15 residues long. The V and J ends lost 2 bases and 4 bases respectively, with 14 bases between them. The CDR3 DNA follows: TGTGCCAGCAGTTTAAGGGGGGAGGGGACCTATGGCTACACCTTC. Protein: CASSLRGEGTYGYTF.

This clonotype was seen many times. The rearrangement uses TRBV27 and TRBJ2-1; 7 bases map to TRBD2. V trimming: 3 bases; J trimming: 0 bases; junction bases outside the gene matches: 11. The CDR3 has 18 residues. Germline V gene sequence: CDR1 MNHEY, CDR2 SMNVEV (reference sequence). CDR3 protein: CASSFSFAGVGSYNEQFF. Here the CDR3 DNA reads TGTGCCAGCAGTTTCTCTTTTGCGGGGGTGGGCTCCTACAATGAGCAGTTCTTC.

This clonotype showed up many times. The chain couples TRBV6-1 to TRBJ1-1, with TRBD1 as a possible D gene (5 bases). Trimming cost V 3 bases and J 10 bases, with 15 bases left between them. Germline CDR1 MNHNS, CDR2 SASEGT. The length of the CDR3 is 13 residues. CDR3 residues: CASSDMGRDSAFF. The CDR3 bases are TGTGCCAGCAGTGATATGGGCAGGGACTCAGCTTTCTTT.

The CDR3 region has the DNA TGTGCCAGTAGGGCGGGGGGGCCAAATGAGCAGTTCTTC. Its translation: CASRAGGPNEQFF. The V and J genes are TRBV19 and TRBJ2-1; 9 bases align to TRBD2. Unmatched junction bases numbered 4, after V lost 6 bases and J lost 7 bases. CDR3 length: 13 residues. Germline V gene sequence: CDR1 LNHDA, CDR2 SQIVND (reference sequence).

A note on this clonotype: This may come from a read error, since a much larger clone is one base off. This chain links TRBV5-1 with TRBJ1-2, with a weak D call TRBD1 (5 bases). V was pared by 0 bases and J by 8 bases, with 11 bases between. In germline, CDR1 is SGHRS, CDR2 YFSETQ. This CDR3 contains 13 residues. CDR3 sequence (DNA): TGCGCCAGCAGCTTGGGTCGCACAGGCGGCTACACCTTC. Its protein is CASSLGRTGGYTF.

This sequence joins TRBV11-3 and TRBJ1-2; D possibly corresponds to TRBD1 (5 bases). The germline CDR1 and CDR2 sequences are SGHNT and YENEEA. The CDR3 length is 16 residues. Trimming left V 5 bases short and J 7 bases short, with 23 bases between. The CDR3 protein is CASSPGGNRSEAGYTF. The CDR3 bases are TGTGCCAGCAGCCCAGGCGGGAACAGGTCGGAGGCTGGCTACACCTTC.

This clonotype was recorded a few times. V gene TRBV29-1 combines with J gene TRBJ2-4, with D tentatively TRBD1 or TRBD2 (5 bases each). Germline V gene sequence: CDR1 SQVTM, CDR2 ANQGSEA. Trimming stripped 6 bases from V and 6 bases from J, with 12 bases between. The CDR3 runs to 12 residues. This CDR3 is CSVSRDPNIQYF. In DNA, the CDR3 is TGCAGCGTCTCCCGGGACCCAAACATTCAGTACTTC.

The chain couples TRBV7-3 to TRBJ1-6, with 7 nucleotides matching TRBD1. The ends lost 4 bases at V and 7 bases at J; junction bases unmatched: 7. The CDR3 consists of 15 residues. Germline values: CDR1 SGHTA, CDR2 FQGTGA. As DNA, the CDR3 is TGTGCCAGCAGCTCATCAGGGGGAGGGAATTCACCCCTCCACTTT. This translates into CASSSSGGGNSPLHF. Full variable domain (outside the CDR3, taken from reference TRBV7-3 and TRBJ1-6): GAGVSQTPSNKVTEKGKYVELRCDPISGHTALYWYRQSLGQGPEFLIYFQGTGAADDSGLPNDRFFAVRPEGSVSTLKIQRTERGDSAVYLCASSSSGGGNSPLHFGNGTRLTVT.

This chain uses TRBV12-3 or TRBV12-4 with TRBJ1-5; 7 nucleotides agree with TRBD1. The CDR3 contains 18 residues. V lost 6 bases to trimming and J lost 0 bases; unmatched junction nucleotides: 14. This chain's CDR3 is CASSWDSVNIYSNQPQHF. The CDR3 nucleotides are TGTGCCAGCAGCTGGGACAGCGTGAACATTTATAGCAATCAGCCCCAGCATTTT.

This clonotype was seen ten or more times. The genes are TRBV7-8 and TRBJ2-2; 9 nucleotides match TRBD1. Germline V gene sequence: CDR1 SGHVS, CDR2 FQNEAQ. V lost 3 bases and J lost 4; bases outside the gene matches: 3. The length of the CDR3 is 15 residues. DNA of the CDR3: TGTGCCAGCAGCTTGACAGGGGGACTCACCGGGGAGCTGTTTTTT. Amino acids: CASSLTGGLTGELFF.

This clonotype has at least ten counts. The chain couples TRBV20-1 to TRBJ1-1; unclear D gene. Germline-derived CDR1 and CDR2 are DFQATT and SNEGSKA (reference sequence). Between the trimmed V and J ends, which lost 2 bases and 1 base, there was a span of 11 bases. The CDR3 has 14 amino acids. CDR3 in amino acids: CSARYRGSNTEAFF. DNA of the CDR3: TGCAGTGCTAGATATCGGGGATCGAACACTGAAGCTTTCTTT.

The chain recombines TRBV20-1 with TRBJ2-5; 8 nucleotides align to TRBD2. The CDR3 runs to 16 residues. Germline CDR1 reads DFQATT; CDR2 reads SNEGSKA (reference sequence). V lost 5 bases to trimming and J lost 1 base; unmatched junction nucleotides: 12. CDR3 residues: CSADQLAGQLQETQYF. CDR3 in DNA: TGCAGTGCTGATCAGCTAGCGGGTCAACTCCAAGAGACCCAGTACTTC.

This clonotype was detected a few times. The gene calls are TRBV10-3 and TRBJ2-4; D ambiguous. CDR1 and CDR2 from the germline V gene are ENHRY and SYGVKD. V shed 3 bases and J shed 1 base, with 10 bases lying between them. The CDR3 length is 15 residues. This chain's CDR3 is CAISDTREAKNIQYF. The CDR3 coding sequence is TGTGCCATCAGTGATACACGAGAGGCCAAAAACATTCAGTACTTC.

In its sample, this clonotype was seen many times. The CDR3 sequence: CAISELGGENTEAFF. The CDR3 region has the DNA TGTGCCATCAGTGAATTAGGGGGCGAAAACACTGAAGCTTTCTTT. V is TRBV10-3 and J is TRBJ1-1; the match to TRBD1 covers 7 bases. The germline CDR1 and CDR2 sequences are ENHRY and SYGVKD. J lost 2 bases, V lost 3 bases, and 6 bases had no gene match. This CDR3 region has 15 residues.

This clonotype appeared many times. The V gene is TRBV5-1, the J gene TRBJ2-1; D is possibly TRBD1 (6 bases). CDR3 length: 12 residues. Per germline, CDR1 SGHRS and CDR2 YFSETQ. V lost 5 bases and J 4 bases, leaving 7 bases between the germline ends. The CDR3 DNA follows: TGCGCCAGCAGGACAGGTTACAATGAGCAGTTCTTC. Its translation is CASRTGYNEQFF.

This clonotype was seen ten or more times. The gene calls are TRBV3-1 and TRBJ2-7; 12 bases align to TRBD2. CDR1 is LGHDT, CDR2 YNNKEL, per germline (reference sequence). The CDR3 contains 15 residues. The V gene end was trimmed by 2 bases and the J gene end by 3 bases; junction bases not matched to a gene: 2. The CDR3 sequence: CASSQTSGGSYEQYF. CDR3 nucleotides: TGTGCCAGCAGCCAAACTAGCGGGGGGAGCTACGAGCAGTACTTC.

V is TRBV29-1 and J is TRBJ2-1, with 8 positions matching TRBD1. From germline, CDR1 is SQVTM and CDR2 ANQGSEA. V lost 0 bases and J lost 3; bases outside the gene matches: 1. The CDR3 runs 14 residues. The CDR3 is CSVEDDRGYNEQFF. CDR3 nucleotides: TGCAGCGTTGAAGATGACAGGGGCTACAATGAGCAGTTCTTC.

V usage is TRBV3-1 and J usage is TRBJ1-5; the D gene is possibly TRBD1 (6 bases). The CDR3 is 15 residues long. Trimming took 0 bases from V and 3 from J, leaving 9 bases between them. Germline CDR1 LGHDT, CDR2 YNNKEL (reference sequence). The CDR3, as DNA: TGTGCCAGCAGCCAAGATACAGGGATCAATCAGCCCCAGCATTTT. Its translation is CASSQDTGINQPQHF.

There are many counts of this clonotype. The chain has TRBV9 and TRBJ1-2; D uncertain. V shed 4 bases and J shed 6 bases, with 19 bases lying between them. The CDR3 covers 15 residues. CDR1 and CDR2 (germline): SGDLS, YYNGEE. CDR3 region: CASSPQHGRVDGYTF. The CDR3 DNA reads TGTGCCAGCAGCCCTCAGCATGGGCGGGTCGATGGCTACACCTTC. Using reference TRBV9 and TRBJ1-2 for the parts outside the CDR3, the full variable domain is DSGVTQTPKHLITATGQRVTLRCSPRSGDLSVYWYQQSLDQGLQFLIQYYNGEERAKGNILERFSAQQFPDLHSELNLSSLELGDSALYFCASSPQHGRVDGYTFGSGTRLTVV.

The chain joins TRBV19 to TRBJ1-2; D is uncertain. Germline V gene sequence: CDR1 LNHDA, CDR2 SQIVND (reference sequence). With 3 bases removed from V and 8 bases from J, the gap between germline ends came to 10 bases. This CDR3 has 12 residues. The CDR3 bases are TGTGCCAGTAGTATCTCGAGGGTCGGCTACACCTTC. Translated: CASSISRVGYTF. The full variable domain, with the rest looked up from reference TRBV19 and TRBJ1-2, is DGGITQSPKYLFRKEGQNVTLSCEQNLNHDAMYWYRQDPGQGLRLIYYSQIVNDFQKGDIAEGYSVSREKKESFPLTVTSAQKNPTAFYLCASSISRVGYTFGSGTRLTVV.

This clonotype was recorded a few times. The V call is TRBV28, the J call TRBJ2-2, with 8 bases aligning to TRBD2. The CDR3 spans 19 residues. Germline V gives CDR1 MDHEN, CDR2 SYDVKM. Trimming at V came to 6 bases and at J to 6 bases, leaving 21 bases not matched to a gene. CDR3 DNA sequence: TGTGCCAGCAGCTCTCCGGGACTAGTGGGGGCGGCGGGACCCGGGGAGCTGTTTTTT. Its protein product is CASSSPGLVGAAGPGELFF.

There are many counts of this clonotype. The rearrangement links TRBV2 to TRBJ2-3; D is ambiguous. The CDR3 consists of 16 residues. The ends were cut back, 2 bases at V and 1 base at J, with 13 bases in the middle. The germline V gene encodes CDR1 SNHLY and CDR2 FYNNEI. CDR3 loop: CASSESGVRGTDTQYF. CDR3 DNA sequence: TGTGCCAGCAGTGAAAGTGGCGTCCGGGGCACAGATACGCAGTATTTT.

CDR3 bases: TGTGCCAGCAGCGTAGCTACGGGTCAGAGCAATCAGCCCCAGCATTTT. The encoded protein is CASSVATGQSNQPQHF. The chain links TRBV9 to TRBJ1-5; the D is unclear. Deletions cut 0 bases from V and 1 base from J, with 11 bases between. From germline, CDR1 is SGDLS and CDR2 YYNGEE. The CDR3 totals 16 residues.